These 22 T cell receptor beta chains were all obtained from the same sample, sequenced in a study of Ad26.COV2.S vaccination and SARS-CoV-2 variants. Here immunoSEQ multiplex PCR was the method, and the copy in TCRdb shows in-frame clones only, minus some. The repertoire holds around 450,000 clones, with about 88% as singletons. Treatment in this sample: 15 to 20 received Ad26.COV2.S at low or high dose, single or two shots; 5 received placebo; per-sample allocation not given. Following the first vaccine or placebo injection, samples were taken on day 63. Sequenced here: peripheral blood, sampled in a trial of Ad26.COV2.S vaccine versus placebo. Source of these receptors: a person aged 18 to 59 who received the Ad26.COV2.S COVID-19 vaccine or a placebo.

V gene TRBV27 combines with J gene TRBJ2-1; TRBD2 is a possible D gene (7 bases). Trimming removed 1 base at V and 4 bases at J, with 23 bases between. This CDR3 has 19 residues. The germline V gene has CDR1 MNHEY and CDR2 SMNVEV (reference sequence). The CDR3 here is CASSLYPPAGHGNYNEQFF. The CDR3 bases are TGTGCCAGCAGTTTATACCCCCCAGCGGGACACGGGAATTACAATGAGCAGTTCTTC.

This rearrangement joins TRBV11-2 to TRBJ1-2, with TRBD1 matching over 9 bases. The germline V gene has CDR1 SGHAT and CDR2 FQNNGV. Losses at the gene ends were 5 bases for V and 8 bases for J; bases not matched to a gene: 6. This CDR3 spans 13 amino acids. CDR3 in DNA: TGTGCCAGCAGCATACAGGGGGCGCGGGGCTACACCTTC. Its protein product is CASSIQGARGYTF.

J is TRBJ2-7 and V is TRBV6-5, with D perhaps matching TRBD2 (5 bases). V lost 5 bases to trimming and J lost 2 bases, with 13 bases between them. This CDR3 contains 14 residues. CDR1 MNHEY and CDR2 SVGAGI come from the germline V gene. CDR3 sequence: CASSPDPGTYEQYF. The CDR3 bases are TGTGCCAGCAGTCCGGATCCGGGGACCTACGAGCAGTACTTC.

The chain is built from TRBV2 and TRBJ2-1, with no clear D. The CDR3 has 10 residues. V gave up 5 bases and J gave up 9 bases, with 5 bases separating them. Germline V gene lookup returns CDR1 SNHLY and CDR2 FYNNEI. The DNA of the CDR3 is TGTGCCAGCAGTCCGGGTGAGCAGTTCTTC. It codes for CASSPGEQFF.

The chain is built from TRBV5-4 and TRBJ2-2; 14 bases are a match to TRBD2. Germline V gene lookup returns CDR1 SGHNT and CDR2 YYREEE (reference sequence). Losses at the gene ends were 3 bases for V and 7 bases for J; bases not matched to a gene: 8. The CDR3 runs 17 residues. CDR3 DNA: TGTGCCAGCAGCTCGACTAGCGGGAGGGGAAGGGTCGGGGAGCTGTTTTTT. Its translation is CASSSTSGRGRVGELFF.

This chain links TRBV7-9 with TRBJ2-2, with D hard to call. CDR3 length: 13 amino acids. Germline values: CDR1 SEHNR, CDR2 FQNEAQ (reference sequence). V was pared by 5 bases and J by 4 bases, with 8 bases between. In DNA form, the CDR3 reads TGTGCCAGCAGCGTACCGGGCACCGGGGAGCTGTTTTTT. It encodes CASSVPGTGELFF.

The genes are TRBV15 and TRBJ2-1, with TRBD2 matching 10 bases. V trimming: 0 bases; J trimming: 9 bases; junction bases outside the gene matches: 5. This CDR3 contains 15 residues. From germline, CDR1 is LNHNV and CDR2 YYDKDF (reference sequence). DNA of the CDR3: TGTGCCACCAGCAGAGAACTAGCGGGATCAGTTGAGCAGTTCTTC. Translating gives CATSRELAGSVEQFF.

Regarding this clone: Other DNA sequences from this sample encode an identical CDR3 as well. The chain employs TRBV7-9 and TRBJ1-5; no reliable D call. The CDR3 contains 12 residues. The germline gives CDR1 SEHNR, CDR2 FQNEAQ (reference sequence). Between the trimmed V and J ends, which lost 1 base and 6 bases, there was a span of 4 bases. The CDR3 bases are TGTGCCAGCAGCTTAGAAGGTCAGCCCCAGCATTTT. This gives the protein CASSLEGQPQHF.

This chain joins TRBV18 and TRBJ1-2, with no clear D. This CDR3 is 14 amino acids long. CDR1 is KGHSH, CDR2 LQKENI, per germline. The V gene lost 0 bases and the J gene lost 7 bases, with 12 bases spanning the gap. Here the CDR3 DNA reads TGTGCCAGCTCACCACCGTTGGGAACGAGTGGCTACACCTTC. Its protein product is CASSPPLGTSGYTF.

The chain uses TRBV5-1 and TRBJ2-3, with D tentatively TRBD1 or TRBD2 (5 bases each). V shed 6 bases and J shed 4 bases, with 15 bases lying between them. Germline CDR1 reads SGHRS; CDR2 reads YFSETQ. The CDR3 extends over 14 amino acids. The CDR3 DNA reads TGCGCCAGCACCGGGACCGGAGGCGCAGATACGCAGTATTTT. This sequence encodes CASTGTGGADTQYF.

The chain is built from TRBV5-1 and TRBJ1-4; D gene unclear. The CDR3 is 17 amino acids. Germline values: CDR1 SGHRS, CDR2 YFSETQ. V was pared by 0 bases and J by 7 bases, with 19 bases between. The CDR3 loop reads CASSLDLIGEASEKLFF. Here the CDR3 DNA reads TGCGCCAGCAGCTTGGATTTGATCGGGGAAGCGAGTGAAAAACTGTTTTTT. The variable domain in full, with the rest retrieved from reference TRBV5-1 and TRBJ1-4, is KAGVTQTPRYLIKTRGQQVTLSCSPISGHRSVSWYQQTPGQGLQFLFEYFSETQRNKGNFPGRFSGRQFSNSRSEMNVSTLELGDSALYLCASSLDLIGEASEKLFFGSGTQLSVL.

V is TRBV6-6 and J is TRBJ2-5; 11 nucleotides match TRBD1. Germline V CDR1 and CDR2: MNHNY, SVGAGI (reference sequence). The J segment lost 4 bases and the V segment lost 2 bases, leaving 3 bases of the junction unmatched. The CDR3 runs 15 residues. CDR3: CASSYGTGGLETQYF. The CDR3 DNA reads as TGTGCCAGCAGTTACGGGACAGGGGGTCTAGAGACCCAGTACTTC.

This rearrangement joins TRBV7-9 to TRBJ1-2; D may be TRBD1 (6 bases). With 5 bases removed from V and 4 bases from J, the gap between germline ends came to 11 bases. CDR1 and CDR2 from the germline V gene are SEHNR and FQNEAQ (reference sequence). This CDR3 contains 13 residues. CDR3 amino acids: CASSLKQGYGYTF. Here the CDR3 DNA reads TGTGCCAGCAGCCTCAAACAGGGCTATGGCTACACCTTC.

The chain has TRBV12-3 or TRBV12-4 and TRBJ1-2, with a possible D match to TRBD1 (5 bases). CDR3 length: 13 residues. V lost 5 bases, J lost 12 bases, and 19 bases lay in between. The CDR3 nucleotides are TGTGCCAGCAGTCGGGACCGGAGGGTTACCCACACCTTC. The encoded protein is CASSRDRRVTHTF.

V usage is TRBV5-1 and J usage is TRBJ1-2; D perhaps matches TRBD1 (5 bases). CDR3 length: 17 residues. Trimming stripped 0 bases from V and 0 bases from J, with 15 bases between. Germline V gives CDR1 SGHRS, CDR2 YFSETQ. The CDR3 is CASSLVPSGTPNYGYTF. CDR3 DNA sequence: TGCGCCAGCAGCTTGGTTCCCTCGGGGACTCCTAACTATGGCTACACCTTC.

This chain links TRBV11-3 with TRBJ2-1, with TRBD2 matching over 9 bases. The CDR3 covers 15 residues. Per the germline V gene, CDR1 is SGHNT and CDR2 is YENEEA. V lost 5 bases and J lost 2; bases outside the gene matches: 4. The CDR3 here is CASSTSSGAYNEQFF. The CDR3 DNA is TGTGCCAGCAGCACCTCTAGCGGGGCCTACAATGAGCAGTTCTTC. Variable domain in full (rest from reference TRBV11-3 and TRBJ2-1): EAGVVQSPRYKIIEKKQPVAFWCNPISGHNTLYWYLQNLGQGPELLIRYENEEAVDDSQLPKDRFSAERLKGVDSTLKIQPAELGDSAVYLCASSTSSGAYNEQFFGPGTRLTVL.

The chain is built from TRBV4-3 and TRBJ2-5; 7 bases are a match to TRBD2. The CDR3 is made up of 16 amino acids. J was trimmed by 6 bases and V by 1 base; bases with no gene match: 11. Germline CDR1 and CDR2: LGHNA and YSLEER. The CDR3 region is CASSQALGEGKKTQYF. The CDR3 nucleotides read TGCGCCAGCAGCCAAGCGCTTGGGGAGGGAAAAAAGACCCAGTACTTC.

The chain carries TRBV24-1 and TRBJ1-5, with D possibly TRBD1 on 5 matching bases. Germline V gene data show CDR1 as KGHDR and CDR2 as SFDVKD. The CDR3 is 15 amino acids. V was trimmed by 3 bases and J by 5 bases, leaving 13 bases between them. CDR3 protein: CATSDPGLPHQPQHF. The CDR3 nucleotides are TGTGCCACCAGTGATCCGGGACTCCCGCATCAGCCCCAGCATTTT.

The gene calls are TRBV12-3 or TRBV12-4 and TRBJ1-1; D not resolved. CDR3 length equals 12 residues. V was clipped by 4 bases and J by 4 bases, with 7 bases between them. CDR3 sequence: CASSSVVTEAFF. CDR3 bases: TGTGCCAGCAGTTCGGTGGTCACTGAAGCTTTCTTT.

The DNA of the CDR3 is TGTGCCAGCAGGGACTTCCAGAACACCGGGGAGCTGTTTTTT. Protein sequence: CASRDFQNTGELFF. V usage is TRBV2 and J usage is TRBJ2-2, with a tentative D call TRBD2 (5 bases). Per germline, CDR1 SNHLY and CDR2 FYNNEI. This CDR3 is 14 amino acids long. V dropped 6 bases and J dropped 1 base, with 9 bases sitting between them. The whole variable domain, filled in from reference TRBV2 and TRBJ2-2, reads EPEVTQTPSHQVTQMGQEVILRCVPISNHLYFYWYRQILGQKVEFLVSFYNNEISEKSEIFDDQFSVERPDGSNFTLKIRSTKLEDSAMYFCASRDFQNTGELFFGEGSRLTVL.

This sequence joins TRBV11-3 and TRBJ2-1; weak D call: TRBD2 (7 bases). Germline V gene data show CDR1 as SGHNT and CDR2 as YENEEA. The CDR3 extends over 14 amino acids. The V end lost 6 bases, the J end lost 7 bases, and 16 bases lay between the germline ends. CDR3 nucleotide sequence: TGTGCCAGCAGTCGAAGCGGGACATTGAATGAGCAGTTCTTC. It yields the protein CASSRSGTLNEQFF.

As DNA, the CDR3 is TGTGCCAGCAGTGCACGCCGGGACAGCAGCATGGTGATGAACACTGAAGCTTTCTTT. The encoded protein is CASSARRDSSMVMNTEAFF. This sequence joins TRBV28 and TRBJ1-1, with 7 bases fitting TRBD1. Per the germline V gene, CDR1 is MDHEN and CDR2 is SYDVKM. The CDR3 extends over 19 amino acids. With 5 bases clipped from V and 0 bases from J, the junction kept 18 bases outside the gene matches.